This T cell receptor beta chain came from a study of spatial heterogeneity in lung cancer. V lost 6 bases and J 5 bases, leaving 19 bases between the germline ends. The CDR3 has 15 residues. MiXCR, applied by TCRdb to the 5' RACE reads, yields one record per CDR3 protein. Altogether tens of thousands of distinct CDR3 sequences are present, over 10% being singletons, with the ten largest covering 4.5% to 5.5%. Time point denoted: sample taken at primary tumor resection. The input material, whole RNA from tumor, nontumor lung or frozen PBMC, was sequenced unsorted. The donors comprised some 78 untreated early-stage non-small cell lung cancer patients.

Specimen: PBMCs, collected at surgery. V and J are TRBV12-3 or TRBV12-4 and TRBJ2-5; D may correspond to TRBD1 or TRBD2 (5 bases each). This receptor was taken from a male donor with early-stage non-small cell lung cancer. The CDR3 spells CASSPGPHWGETQYF. The CDR3 DNA reads TGTGCCAGCAGCCCGGGACCCCACTGGGGGGAGACCCAGTACTTC.